The 15 T cell receptor beta chains presented below share a single source sample, sequenced in a study of blood T cell repertoires in COVID-19. Libraries were prepared by immunoSEQ multiplex PCR; TCRdb keeps only in-frame clonotypes and omits some of them. This table holds 100,000 to 120,000 clones, around 85% found once. Sequencing input: peripheral blood. These TCRs come from a man aged 45-60 years with acute or convalescent COVID-19.

This rearrangement joins TRBV6-1 to TRBJ1-6, with a weak D call TRBD1 (5 bases). This CDR3 contains 16 residues. The germline V and J ends were trimmed by 5 bases and 0 bases, with 11 bases remaining between them. Per the germline V gene, CDR1 is MNHNS and CDR2 is SASEGT. CDR3 nucleotides: TGTGCCAGCAGTCAAGGCGGGGGCTCCTATAATTCACCCCTCCACTTT. Its translation: CASSQGGGSYNSPLHF.

This sequence joins TRBV7-3 and TRBJ2-3; TRBD1 matches at 7 bases. The V gene's germline CDR1 is SGHTA and CDR2 FQGTGA. The CDR3 has 13 residues. V shed 5 bases and J 7 bases; nucleotides not matched to a gene: 6. CDR3: CASSLDRENTQYF. The CDR3 region has the DNA TGTGCCAGCAGCCTAGACAGGGAAAATACGCAGTATTTT.

This clone was counted only a few times. CDR3 nucleotides: TGTGCCAGCAGTTTGGAGCACGGTGGAAACACCATATATTTT. It encodes CASSLEHGGNTIYF. V gene TRBV28 combines with J gene TRBJ1-3; D unresolved. The CDR3 spans 14 residues. V lost 3 bases and J lost 3, with 9 bases in between. Germline CDR1 MDHEN, CDR2 SYDVKM.

The rearrangement uses TRBV25-1 and TRBJ1-4, with 8 bases that match TRBD1. V was clipped by 3 bases and J by 7 bases; unmatched bases: 7. Germline V gene data show CDR1 as MGHDK and CDR2 as SYGVNS. The CDR3 spans 15 residues. The CDR3 DNA reads as TGTGCCAGCAGTGACCGGGACAGGCCGACTGAAAAACTGTTTTTT. This sequence encodes CASSDRDRPTEKLFF.

This rearrangement joins TRBV23-1 to TRBJ2-7; 8 positions agree with TRBD1. TRBV23-1 is assigned to the ORF class and has an uncertain function. With 4 bases clipped from V and 0 bases from J, the junction kept 8 bases outside the gene matches. This CDR3 spans 16 amino acids. As DNA, the CDR3 is TGCGCCAGCAGTCGCACCCGGGACAGGAGCTCCTACGAGCAGTACTTC. This codes for CASSRTRDRSSYEQYF.

The rearrangement uses TRBV7-8 and TRBJ2-1, with TRBD2 identical over 9 bases. The J segment lost 5 bases and the V segment lost 3 bases, leaving 8 bases of the junction unmatched. The germline gives CDR1 SGHVS, CDR2 FQNEAQ. The CDR3 runs 16 residues. As DNA, the CDR3 is TGTGCCAGCAGCTTTCCGACGCGCGGGGGGGACAATGAGCAGTTCTTC. It is translated as CASSFPTRGGDNEQFF.

V and J are TRBV7-2 and TRBJ2-1, with D perhaps matching TRBD2 (5 bases). This CDR3 has 16 amino acids. Trimming took off 1 base at V and 10 bases at J, with 20 bases between the two ends. Germline V CDR1 and CDR2: SGHTA, FQGNSA. CDR3 in DNA: TGTGCCAGCAGCTTAGACGCGGCTAGCCACCAGAGAGAGCAGTTCTTC. Translation: CASSLDAASHQREQFF.

CDR3 in amino acids: CASVRGASGGHNEQFF. The CDR3 DNA is TGCGCCAGCGTCCGCGGGGCTAGCGGGGGACACAATGAGCAGTTCTTC. This chain connects TRBV5-1 to TRBJ2-1, with 10 nucleotides matching TRBD2. The CDR3 totals 16 residues. Germline loops: CDR1 SGHRS, CDR2 YFSETQ. V lost 7 bases and J lost 5; bases outside the gene matches: 12.

The table lists this clone with a count of one. CDR3 residues: CSAVRGAGTEAFF. The CDR3 DNA reads TGCAGCGCCGTCCGGGGGGCGGGCACTGAAGCTTTCTTT. The V and J genes are TRBV29-1 and TRBJ1-1; a possible D gene is TRBD1 (6 bases). Germline CDR1 and CDR2: SQVTM and ANQGSEA. The CDR3 length is 13 residues. V lost 7 bases and J 4 bases, leaving 16 bases between the germline ends. The full variable domain, completed using reference TRBV29-1 and TRBJ1-1, is SAVISQKPSRDICQRGTSLTIQCQVDSQVTMMFWYRQQPGQSLTLIATANQGSEATYESGFVIDKFPISRPNLTFSTLTVSNMSPEDSSIYLCSAVRGAGTEAFFGQGTRLTVV.

The chain employs TRBV9 and TRBJ1-2; 7 bases match TRBD1. CDR3 size: 15 residues. With 0 bases clipped from V and 4 bases from J, the junction kept 6 bases outside the gene matches. Germline V gene sequence: CDR1 SGDLS, CDR2 YYNGEE. CDR3 bases: TGTGCCAGCAGCGTAGGGCCAGGGGGAAGCTATGGCTACACCTTC. It codes for CASSVGPGGSYGYTF.

This clone appeared a few times. Distinct nucleotide sequences in the sample also encode this CDR3. V usage is TRBV3-1 (or the pseudogene TRBV3-2) and J usage is TRBJ1-2, with TRBD1 matching 8 bases. Looked up from germline, CDR1 is LGHDT and CDR2 is YNNKEL (reference sequence). V dropped 1 base and J dropped 6; count of bases not matched to a gene: 1. The CDR3 extends over 13 amino acids. CDR3 residues: CASSQGTGNGYTF. CDR3 in DNA: TGTGCCAGCAGCCAAGGGACAGGGAATGGCTACACCTTC.

This clone has more than one count but fewer than ten. The gene calls are TRBV5-1 and TRBJ2-2; 8 bases agree with TRBD1. The trim removed 4 bases at V and 4 bases at J, leaving 12 bases unmatched. The CDR3 is 17 residues long. Germline assignment: CDR1 SGHRS and CDR2 YFSETQ. The CDR3: CASSPRTGRGLTGELFF. DNA for the CDR3: TGCGCCAGCAGCCCCCGGACAGGGAGAGGGCTCACCGGGGAGCTGTTTTTT.

The chain uses TRBV7-3 and TRBJ1-6; D perhaps matches TRBD1 (5 bases). CDR1 SGHTA and CDR2 FQGTGA come from the germline V gene. V was clipped by 3 bases and J by 9 bases, with 12 bases between them. This CDR3 spans 14 amino acids. As DNA, the CDR3 is TGTGCCAGCAGCTTTCAGGGAAGGGGTTCACCCCTCCACTTT. Encoded protein: CASSFQGRGSPLHF.

This clone was seen a handful of times. This chain uses TRBV11-2 with TRBJ2-7; 7 bases line up with TRBD1. The germline V gene encodes CDR1 SGHAT and CDR2 FQNNGV. The CDR3 sequence is 13 residues long. V shed 4 bases, J shed 3 bases, and the junction held 3 bases outside the gene matches. The CDR3 region is CASSWGQIYEQYF. Here the CDR3 DNA reads TGTGCCAGCAGCTGGGGACAGATCTACGAGCAGTACTTC.

V is TRBV2 and J is TRBJ1-1, with D perhaps TRBD1 (6 bases). Deletions cut 8 bases from V and 4 bases from J, with 14 bases between. CDR1 is SNHLY and CDR2 is FYNNEI in the germline V gene. The CDR3 is 13 residues long. The CDR3 sequence is CASLLTGSTEAFF. The CDR3 DNA reads as TGTGCCAGCCTGTTAACAGGGAGCACTGAAGCTTTCTTT.